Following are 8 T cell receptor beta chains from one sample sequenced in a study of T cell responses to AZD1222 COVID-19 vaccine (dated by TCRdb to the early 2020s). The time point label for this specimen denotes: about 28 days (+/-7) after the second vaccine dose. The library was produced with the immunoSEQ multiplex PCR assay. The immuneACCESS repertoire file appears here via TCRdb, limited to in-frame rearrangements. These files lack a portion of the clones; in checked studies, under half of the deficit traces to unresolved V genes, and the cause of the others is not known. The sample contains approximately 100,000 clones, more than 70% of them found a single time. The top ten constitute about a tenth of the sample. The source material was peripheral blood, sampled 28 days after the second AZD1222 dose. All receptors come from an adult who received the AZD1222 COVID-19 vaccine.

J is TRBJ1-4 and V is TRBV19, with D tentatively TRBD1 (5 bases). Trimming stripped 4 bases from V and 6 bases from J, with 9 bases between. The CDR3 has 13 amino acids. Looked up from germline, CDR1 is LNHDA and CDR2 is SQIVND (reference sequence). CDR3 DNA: TGTGCCAGTAGTACATCGGGGGATGAAAAACTGTTTTTT. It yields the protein CASSTSGDEKLFF.

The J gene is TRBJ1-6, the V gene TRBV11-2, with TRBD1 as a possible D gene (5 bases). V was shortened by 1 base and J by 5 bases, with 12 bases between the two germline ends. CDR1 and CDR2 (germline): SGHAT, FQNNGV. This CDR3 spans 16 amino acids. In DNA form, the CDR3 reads TGTGCCAGCAGCTTAGTGCTGGGGCTGAATAATTCACCCCTCCACTTT. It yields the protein CASSLVLGLNNSPLHF.

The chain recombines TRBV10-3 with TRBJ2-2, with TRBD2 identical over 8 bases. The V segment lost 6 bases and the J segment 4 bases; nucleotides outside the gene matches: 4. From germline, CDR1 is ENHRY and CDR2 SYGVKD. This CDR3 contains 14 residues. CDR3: CAISAGTSTGELFF. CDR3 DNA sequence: TGTGCCATCAGCGCCGGGACTAGCACCGGGGAGCTGTTTTTT.

The CDR3 loop is CASSEGQGYYEQYF. The CDR3 DNA reads as TGTGCCAGCAGTGAGGGGCAGGGATACTACGAGCAGTACTTC. J is TRBJ2-7 and V is TRBV2; TRBD1 is a possible D gene (5 bases). Germline V gene sequence: CDR1 SNHLY, CDR2 FYNNEI. V was trimmed by 3 bases and J by 3 bases, leaving 12 bases between them. The CDR3 has 14 amino acids.

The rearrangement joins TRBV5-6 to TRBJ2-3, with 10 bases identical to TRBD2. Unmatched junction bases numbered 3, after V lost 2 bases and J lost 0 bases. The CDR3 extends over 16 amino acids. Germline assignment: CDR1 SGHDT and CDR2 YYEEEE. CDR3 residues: CASSFRTSGSTDTQYF. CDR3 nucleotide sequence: TGTGCCAGCAGCTTTAGGACTAGCGGAAGCACAGATACGCAGTATTTT.

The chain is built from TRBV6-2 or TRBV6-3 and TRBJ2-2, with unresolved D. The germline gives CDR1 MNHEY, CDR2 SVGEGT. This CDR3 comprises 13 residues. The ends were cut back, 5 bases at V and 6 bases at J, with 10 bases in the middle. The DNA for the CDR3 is TGTGCCAGCAGTCCCCGGTTAGCCGGGGAGCTGTTTTTT. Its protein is CASSPRLAGELFF.

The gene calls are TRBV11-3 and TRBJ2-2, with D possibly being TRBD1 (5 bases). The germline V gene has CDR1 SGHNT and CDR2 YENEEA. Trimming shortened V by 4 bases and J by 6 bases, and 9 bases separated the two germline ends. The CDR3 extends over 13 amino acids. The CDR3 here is CASSSQGSGELFF. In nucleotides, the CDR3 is TGTGCCAGCAGCTCCCAGGGATCCGGGGAGCTGTTTTTT.

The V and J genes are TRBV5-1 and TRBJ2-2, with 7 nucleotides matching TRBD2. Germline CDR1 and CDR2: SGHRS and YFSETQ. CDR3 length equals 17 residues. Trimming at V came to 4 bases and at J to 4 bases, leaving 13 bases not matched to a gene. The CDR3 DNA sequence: TGCGCCAGCAGCCCCAGGTTGGGCGGGGGACCCACCGGGGAGCTGTTTTTT. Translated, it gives CASSPRLGGGPTGELFF.